This T cell receptor (beta chain) emerged from a study of spatial heterogeneity in lung cancer. Study-level points and caveats: Ubiquitous and regional expanded TCR counts mirrored ubiquitous and regional nonsynonymous mutation counts, respectively. Counts that tracked tumor mutation counts were those of expanded intratumoral alpha and beta TCRs.

This clonotype came up once. Its target is unknown. MiXCR, run by TCRdb on the 5' RACE reads, gives a single entry per CDR3 protein. Of around 5,200 distinct CDR3 sequences in the sample, roughly 16% are singletons; the top ten hold under 13%. Time point: sample taken at primary tumor resection. V was cut by 6 bases and J by 2 bases, with 13 bases left in between. This CDR3 has 13 residues. Germline lookup yields CDR1 DFQATT and CDR2 SNEGSKA (reference sequence). The receptor's source is a male donor with early-stage non-small cell lung cancer. The rearrangement joins TRBV20-1 to TRBJ2-5; the D is unclear. The sequences come from lung tumor tissue, collected at surgery. In DNA, the CDR3 is TGCAGTGCCGTCGGGCCCATACAAGAGACCCAGTACTTC. This translates into CSAVGPIQETQYF.